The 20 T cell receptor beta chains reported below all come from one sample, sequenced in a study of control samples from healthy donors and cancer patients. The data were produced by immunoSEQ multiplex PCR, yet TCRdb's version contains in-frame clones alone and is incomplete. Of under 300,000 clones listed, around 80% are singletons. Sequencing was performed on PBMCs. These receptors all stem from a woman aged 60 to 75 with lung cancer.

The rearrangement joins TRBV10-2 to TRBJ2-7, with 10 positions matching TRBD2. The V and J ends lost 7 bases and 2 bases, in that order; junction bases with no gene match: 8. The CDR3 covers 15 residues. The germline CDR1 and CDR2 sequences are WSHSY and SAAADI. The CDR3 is CASTRGAGGTYEQYF. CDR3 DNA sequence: TGCGCCAGCACCCGGGGAGCGGGAGGGACCTACGAGCAGTACTTC.

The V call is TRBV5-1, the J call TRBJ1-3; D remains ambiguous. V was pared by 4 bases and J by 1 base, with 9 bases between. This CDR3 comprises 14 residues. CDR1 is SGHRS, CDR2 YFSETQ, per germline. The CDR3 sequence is CASSESVSGNTIYF. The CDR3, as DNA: TGCGCCAGCAGCGAGTCCGTTTCTGGAAACACCATATATTTT.

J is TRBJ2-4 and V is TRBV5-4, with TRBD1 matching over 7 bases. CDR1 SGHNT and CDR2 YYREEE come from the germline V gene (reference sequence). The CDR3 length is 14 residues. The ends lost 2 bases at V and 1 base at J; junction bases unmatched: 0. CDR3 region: CASSLQGAKNIQYF. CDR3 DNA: TGTGCCAGCAGCTTACAGGGGGCCAAAAACATTCAGTACTTC.

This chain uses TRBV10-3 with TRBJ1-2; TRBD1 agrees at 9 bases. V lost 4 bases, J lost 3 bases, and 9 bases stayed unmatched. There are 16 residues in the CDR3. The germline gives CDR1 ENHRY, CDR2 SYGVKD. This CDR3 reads CAISGDRVLSDYGYTF. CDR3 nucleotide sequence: TGTGCCATCAGTGGGGACAGGGTGTTGTCGGACTATGGCTACACCTTC.

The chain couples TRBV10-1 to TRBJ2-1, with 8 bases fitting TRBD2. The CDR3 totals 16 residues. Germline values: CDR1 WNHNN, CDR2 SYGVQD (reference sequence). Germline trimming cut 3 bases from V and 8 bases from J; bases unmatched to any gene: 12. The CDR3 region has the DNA TGCGCCAGCAGTGATTTATCGGGCGGGAGGAGGGATGAGCAGTTCTTC. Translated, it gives CASSDLSGGRRDEQFF.

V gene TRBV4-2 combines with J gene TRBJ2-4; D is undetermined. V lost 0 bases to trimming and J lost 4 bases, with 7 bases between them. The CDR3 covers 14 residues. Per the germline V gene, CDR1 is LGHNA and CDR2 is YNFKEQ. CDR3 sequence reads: CASSQDRGKNIQYF. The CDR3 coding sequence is TGTGCCAGCAGCCAAGATAGAGGAAAAAACATTCAGTACTTC.

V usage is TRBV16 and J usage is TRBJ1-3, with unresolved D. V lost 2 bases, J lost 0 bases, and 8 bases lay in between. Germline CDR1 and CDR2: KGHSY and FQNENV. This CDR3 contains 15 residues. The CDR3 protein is CASSQLQSSGNTIYF. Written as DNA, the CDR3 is TGTGCCAGCAGCCAACTACAGAGCTCTGGAAACACCATATATTTT.

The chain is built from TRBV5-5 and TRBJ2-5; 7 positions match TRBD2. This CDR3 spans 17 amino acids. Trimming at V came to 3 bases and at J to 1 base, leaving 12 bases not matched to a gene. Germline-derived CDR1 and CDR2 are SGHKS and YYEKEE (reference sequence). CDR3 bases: TGTGCCAGCAGCTCCCTGGGGGAGGGCAGAGGCCAAGAGACCCAGTACTTC. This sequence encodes CASSSLGEGRGQETQYF. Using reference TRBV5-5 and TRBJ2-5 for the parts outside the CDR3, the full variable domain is DAGVTQSPTHLIKTRGQQVTLRCSPISGHKSVSWYQQVLGQGPQFIFQYYEKEERGRGNFPDRFSARQFPNYSSELNVNALLLGDSALYLCASSSLGEGRGQETQYFGPGTRLLVL.

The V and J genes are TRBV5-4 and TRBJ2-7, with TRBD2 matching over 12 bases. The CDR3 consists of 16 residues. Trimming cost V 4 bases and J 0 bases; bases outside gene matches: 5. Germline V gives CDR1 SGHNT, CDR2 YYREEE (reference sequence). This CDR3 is CASSPGLAGNSYEQYF. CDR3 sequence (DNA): TGTGCCAGCAGCCCTGGACTAGCGGGGAACTCCTACGAGCAGTACTTC.

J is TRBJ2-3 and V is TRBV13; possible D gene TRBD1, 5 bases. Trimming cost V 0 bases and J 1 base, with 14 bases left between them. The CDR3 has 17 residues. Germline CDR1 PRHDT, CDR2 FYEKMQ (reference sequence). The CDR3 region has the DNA TGTGCCAGCAGCTTAGGCCCAGGGCGACCCCGCACAGATACGCAGTATTTT. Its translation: CASSLGPGRPRTDTQYF.

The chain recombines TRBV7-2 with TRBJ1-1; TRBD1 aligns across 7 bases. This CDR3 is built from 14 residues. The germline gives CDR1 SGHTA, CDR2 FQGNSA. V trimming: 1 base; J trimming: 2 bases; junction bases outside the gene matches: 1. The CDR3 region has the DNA TGTGCCAGCAGCTTAGGACAGGGCAACACTGAAGCTTTCTTT. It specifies CASSLGQGNTEAFF.

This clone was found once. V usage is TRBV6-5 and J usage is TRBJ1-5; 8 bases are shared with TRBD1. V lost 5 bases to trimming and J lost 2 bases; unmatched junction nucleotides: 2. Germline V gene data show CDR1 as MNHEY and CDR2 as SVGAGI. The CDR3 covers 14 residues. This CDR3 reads CASSPGQGNQPQHF. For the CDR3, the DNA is TGTGCCAGCAGTCCGGGACAGGGCAATCAGCCCCAGCATTTT.

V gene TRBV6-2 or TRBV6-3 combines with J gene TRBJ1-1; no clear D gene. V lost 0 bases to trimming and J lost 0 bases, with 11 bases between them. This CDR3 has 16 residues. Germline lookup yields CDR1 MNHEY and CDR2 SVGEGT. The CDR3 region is CASSYSGNNLNTEAFF. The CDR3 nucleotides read TGTGCCAGCAGTTACTCAGGCAACAATTTGAACACTGAAGCTTTCTTT.

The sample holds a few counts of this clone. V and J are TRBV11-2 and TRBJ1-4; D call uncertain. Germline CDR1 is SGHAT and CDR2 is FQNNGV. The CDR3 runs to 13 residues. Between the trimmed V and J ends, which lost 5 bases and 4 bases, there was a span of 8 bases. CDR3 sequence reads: CASSTRHNEKLFF. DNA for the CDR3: TGTGCCAGCAGCACCCGCCATAATGAAAAACTGTTTTTT.

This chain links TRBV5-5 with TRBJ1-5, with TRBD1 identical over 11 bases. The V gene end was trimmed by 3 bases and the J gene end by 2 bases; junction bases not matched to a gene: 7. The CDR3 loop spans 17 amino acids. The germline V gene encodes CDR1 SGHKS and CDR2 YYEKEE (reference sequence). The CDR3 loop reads CASSWTGGVEGNQPQHF. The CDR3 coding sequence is TGTGCCAGCAGCTGGACAGGGGGCGTAGAGGGCAATCAGCCCCAGCATTTT.

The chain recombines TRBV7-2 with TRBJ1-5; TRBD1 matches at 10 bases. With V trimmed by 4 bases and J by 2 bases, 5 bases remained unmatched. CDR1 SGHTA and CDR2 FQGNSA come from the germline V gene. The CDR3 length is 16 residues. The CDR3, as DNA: TGTGCCAGCAGCTGGCAAGGGACAGGGGGCAATCAGCCCCAGCATTTT. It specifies CASSWQGTGGNQPQHF.

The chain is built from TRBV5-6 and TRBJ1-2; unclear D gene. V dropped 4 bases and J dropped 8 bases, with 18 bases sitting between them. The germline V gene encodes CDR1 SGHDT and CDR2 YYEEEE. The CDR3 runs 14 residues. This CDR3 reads CASSDLPGGQGYTF. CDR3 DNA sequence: TGTGCCAGCAGCGACCTCCCGGGTGGGCAAGGCTACACCTTC.

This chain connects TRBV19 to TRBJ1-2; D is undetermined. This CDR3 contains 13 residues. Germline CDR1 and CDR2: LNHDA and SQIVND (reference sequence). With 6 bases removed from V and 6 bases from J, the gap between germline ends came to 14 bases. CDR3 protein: CASRGRITDGYTF. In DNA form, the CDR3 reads TGTGCCAGTAGGGGCAGGATCACGGATGGCTACACCTTC.

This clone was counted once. The CDR3 DNA sequence: TGTGCCAGCAGCCCCCGGCGGGACCCCCGCGCAGATACGCAGTATTTT. This codes for CASSPRRDPRADTQYF. V gene TRBV3-1 (or the pseudogene TRBV3-2) combines with J gene TRBJ2-3; TRBD2 is a possible D gene (6 bases). The CDR3 covers 16 residues. The germline V gene encodes CDR1 LGHDT and CDR2 YNNKEL (reference sequence). V was trimmed by 4 bases and J by 4 bases, leaving 18 bases between them.

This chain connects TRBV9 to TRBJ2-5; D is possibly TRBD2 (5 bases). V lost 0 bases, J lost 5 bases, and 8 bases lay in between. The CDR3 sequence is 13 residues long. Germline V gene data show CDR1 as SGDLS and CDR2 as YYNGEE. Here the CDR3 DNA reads TGTGCCAGCAGCGTAGCCCCGGGGGAGACCCAGTACTTC. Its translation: CASSVAPGETQYF.